The clone carrying this T cell receptor (beta chain) has more than one count but fewer than ten. The antigen remains undetermined. The CDR3 loop spans 15 amino acids. After removal of 0 bases from V and 5 bases from J, the junction contained 5 bases not matched to a gene. Germline CDR1 DFQATT, CDR2 SNEGSKA (reference sequence). The authors prepared the TCRbeta library with unique molecular identifiers. TCRdb itself ran the PCR reads through MiXCR, one entry per CDR3 protein. This sample has 500,000 to 650,000 distinct CDR3 sequences, with about 10% found just once. The sample originates from a study of T-cell reconstitution after alpha-beta-depleted transplantation in children. Points from the study as a whole: The main origin of T-cell counts and diversity one year after transplant was newly produced T cells. Elevated TCRbeta diversity at day 60 was traced, in some patients, to surviving recipient T cells and thymic progenitors. Reportedly, alpha-beta T cells present about two months post-transplant originated from several hundred expanded clones of graft origin.

The chain combines TRBV20-1 with TRBJ2-1; 9 positions agree with TRBD2. This clonotype was obtained from a female patient aged 2-9 years who had a stem cell transplant for aplastic anemia, so the T cells may come from the graft donor. This specimen consisted of PBMCs, mostly from graft donor cells, obtained 180 days after TCRalphabeta/CD19-depleted stem cell transplant. The CDR3 is CSARDPRTSDNEQFF. As DNA, the CDR3 is TGCAGTGCTAGAGATCCTCGGACTAGCGACAATGAGCAGTTCTTC.